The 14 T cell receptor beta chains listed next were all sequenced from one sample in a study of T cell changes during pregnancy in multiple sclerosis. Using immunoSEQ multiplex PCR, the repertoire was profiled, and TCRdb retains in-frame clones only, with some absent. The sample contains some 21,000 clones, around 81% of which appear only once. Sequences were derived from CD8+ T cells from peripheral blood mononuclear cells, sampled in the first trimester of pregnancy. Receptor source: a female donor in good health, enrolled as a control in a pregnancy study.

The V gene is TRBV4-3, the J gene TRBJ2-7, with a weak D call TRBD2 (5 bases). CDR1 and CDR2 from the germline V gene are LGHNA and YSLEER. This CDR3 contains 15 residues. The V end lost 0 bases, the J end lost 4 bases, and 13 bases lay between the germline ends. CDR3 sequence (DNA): TGCGCCAGCAGCCAAGATCGCGGGCCGGGATACGAGCAGTACTTC. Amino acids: CASSQDRGPGYEQYF.

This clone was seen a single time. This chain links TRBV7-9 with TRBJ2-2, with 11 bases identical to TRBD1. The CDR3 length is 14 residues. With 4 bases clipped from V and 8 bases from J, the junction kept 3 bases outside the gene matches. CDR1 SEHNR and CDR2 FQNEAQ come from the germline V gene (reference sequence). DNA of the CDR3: TGTGCCAGCAGCTGGACAGGGGGCGCGGGGGAGCTGTTTTTT. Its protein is CASSWTGGAGELFF. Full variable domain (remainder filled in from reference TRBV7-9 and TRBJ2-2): DTGVSQNPRHKITKRGQNVTFRCDPISEHNRLYWYRQTLGQGPEFLTYFQNEAQLEKSRLLSDRFSAERPKGSFSTLEIQRTEQGDSAMYLCASSWTGGAGELFFGEGSRLTVL.

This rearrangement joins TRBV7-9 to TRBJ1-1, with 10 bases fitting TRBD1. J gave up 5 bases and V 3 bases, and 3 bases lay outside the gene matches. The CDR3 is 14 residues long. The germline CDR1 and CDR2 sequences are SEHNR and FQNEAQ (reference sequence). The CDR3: CASSLGQGNTEAFF. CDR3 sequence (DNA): TGTGCCAGCAGCTTGGGACAGGGGAATACTGAAGCTTTCTTT. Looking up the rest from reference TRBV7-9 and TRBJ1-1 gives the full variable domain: DTGVSQNPRHKITKRGQNVTFRCDPISEHNRLYWYRQTLGQGPEFLTYFQNEAQLEKSRLLSDRFSAERPKGSFSTLEIQRTEQGDSAMYLCASSLGQGNTEAFFGQGTRLTVV.

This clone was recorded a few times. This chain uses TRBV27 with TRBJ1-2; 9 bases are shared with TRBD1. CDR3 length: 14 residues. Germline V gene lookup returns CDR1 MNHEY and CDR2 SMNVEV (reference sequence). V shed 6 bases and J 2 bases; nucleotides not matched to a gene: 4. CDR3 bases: TGTGCCAGCAGCCTCGGGACAGGGAACTATGGCTACACCTTC. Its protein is CASSLGTGNYGYTF.

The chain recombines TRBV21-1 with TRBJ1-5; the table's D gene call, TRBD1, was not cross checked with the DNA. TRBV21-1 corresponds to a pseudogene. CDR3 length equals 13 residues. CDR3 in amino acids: CASRQPIREPQHF. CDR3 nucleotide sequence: TGTGCCAGCCGACAGCCGATTCGGGAGCCCCAGCATTTT.

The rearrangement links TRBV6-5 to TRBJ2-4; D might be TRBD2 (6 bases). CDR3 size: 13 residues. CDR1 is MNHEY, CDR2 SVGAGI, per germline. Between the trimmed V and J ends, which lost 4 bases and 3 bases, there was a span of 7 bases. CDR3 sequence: CASSSGGKNIQYF. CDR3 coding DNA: TGTGCCAGCAGTTCCGGGGGCAAAAACATTCAGTACTTC.

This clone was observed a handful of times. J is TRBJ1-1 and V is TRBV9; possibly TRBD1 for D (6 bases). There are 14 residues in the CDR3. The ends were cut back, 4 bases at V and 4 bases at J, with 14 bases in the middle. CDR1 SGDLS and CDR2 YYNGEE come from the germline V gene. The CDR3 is CASSTTGGTTEAFF. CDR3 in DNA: TGTGCCAGCAGCACGACAGGCGGAACCACTGAAGCTTTCTTT. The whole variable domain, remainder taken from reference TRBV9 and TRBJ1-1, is DSGVTQTPKHLITATGQRVTLRCSPRSGDLSVYWYQQSLDQGLQFLIQYYNGEERAKGNILERFSAQQFPDLHSELNLSSLELGDSALYFCASSTTGGTTEAFFGQGTRLTVV.

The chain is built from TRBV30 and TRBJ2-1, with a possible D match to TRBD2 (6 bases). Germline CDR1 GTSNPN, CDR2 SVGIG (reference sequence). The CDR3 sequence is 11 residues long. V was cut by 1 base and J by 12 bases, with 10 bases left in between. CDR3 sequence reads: CAWSEGDWQFF. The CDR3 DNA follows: TGTGCCTGGAGTGAAGGGGACTGGCAGTTCTTC.

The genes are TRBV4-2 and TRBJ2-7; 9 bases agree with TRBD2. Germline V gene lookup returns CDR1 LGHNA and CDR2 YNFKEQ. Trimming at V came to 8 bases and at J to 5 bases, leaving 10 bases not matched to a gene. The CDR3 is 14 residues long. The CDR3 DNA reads TGTGCCAGCTCCCCAGCGGGAGGACGGGACGAGCAGTACTTC. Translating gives CASSPAGGRDEQYF.

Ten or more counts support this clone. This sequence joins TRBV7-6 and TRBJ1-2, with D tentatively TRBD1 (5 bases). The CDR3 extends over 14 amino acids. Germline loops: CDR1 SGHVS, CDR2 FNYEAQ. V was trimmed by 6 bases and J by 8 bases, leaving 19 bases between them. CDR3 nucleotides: TGTGCCAGCAGAGGCCCCGGACGGGGGGAAGGCTACACCTTC. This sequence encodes CASRGPGRGEGYTF.

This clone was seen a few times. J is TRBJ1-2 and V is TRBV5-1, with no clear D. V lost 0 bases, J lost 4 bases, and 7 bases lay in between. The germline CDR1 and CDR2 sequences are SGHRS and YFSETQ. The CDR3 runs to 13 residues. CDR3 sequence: CASSLDAGYGYTF. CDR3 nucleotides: TGCGCCAGCAGCTTGGATGCAGGCTATGGCTACACCTTC.

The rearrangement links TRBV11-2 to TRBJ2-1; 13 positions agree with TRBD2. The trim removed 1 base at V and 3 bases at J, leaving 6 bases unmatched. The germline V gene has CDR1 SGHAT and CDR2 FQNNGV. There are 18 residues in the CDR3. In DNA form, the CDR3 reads TGTGCCAGCAGCTTAGGCTGGACTAGCGGGAGAGTCTACAATGAGCAGTTCTTC. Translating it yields CASSLGWTSGRVYNEQFF.

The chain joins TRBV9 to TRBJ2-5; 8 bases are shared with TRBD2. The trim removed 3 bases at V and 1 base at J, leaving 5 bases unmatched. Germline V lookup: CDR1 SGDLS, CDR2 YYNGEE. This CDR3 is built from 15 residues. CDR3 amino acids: CASSGERGPQETQYF. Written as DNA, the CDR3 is TGTGCCAGCAGCGGCGAGCGGGGGCCCCAAGAGACCCAGTACTTC.

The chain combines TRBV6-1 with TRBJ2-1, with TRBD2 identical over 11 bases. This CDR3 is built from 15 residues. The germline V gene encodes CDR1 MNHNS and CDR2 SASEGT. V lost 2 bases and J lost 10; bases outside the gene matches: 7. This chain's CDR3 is CASSEIAGGPSEQFF. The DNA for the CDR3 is TGTGCCAGCAGTGAAATAGCGGGGGGGCCTTCCGAGCAGTTCTTC.